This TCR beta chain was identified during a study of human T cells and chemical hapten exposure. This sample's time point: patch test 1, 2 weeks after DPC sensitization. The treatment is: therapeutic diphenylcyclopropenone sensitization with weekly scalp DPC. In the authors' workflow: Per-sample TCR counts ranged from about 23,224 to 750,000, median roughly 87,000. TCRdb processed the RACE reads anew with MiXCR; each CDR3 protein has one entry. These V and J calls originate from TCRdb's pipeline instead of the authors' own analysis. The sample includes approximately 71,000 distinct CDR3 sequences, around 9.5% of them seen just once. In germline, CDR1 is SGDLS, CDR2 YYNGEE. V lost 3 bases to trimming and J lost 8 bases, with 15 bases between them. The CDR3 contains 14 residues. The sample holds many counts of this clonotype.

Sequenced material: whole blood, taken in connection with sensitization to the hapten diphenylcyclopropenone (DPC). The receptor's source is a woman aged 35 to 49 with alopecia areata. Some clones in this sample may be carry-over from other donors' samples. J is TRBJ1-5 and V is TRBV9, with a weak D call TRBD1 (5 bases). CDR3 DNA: TGTGCCAGCAGCGAGGGGCCCAGGGAAGAGCCCCAGCATTTT. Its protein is CASSEGPREEPQHF.